A selection of T cell receptor beta chains follows, all from one sample in a study of beta chain features in type 1 diabetes. Some clones are missing from TCRdb's copy, which holds only in-frame ones; the method was immunoSEQ multiplex PCR. The table records hundreds of thousands of clones, approximately 11% of them present only once. The sequenced sample was naive CD4+ T cells from blood. The origin of the receptors is a man younger than 45 with type 1 diabetes. The CDR3 runs from the conserved cysteine through the conserved F or W. Each record gives: D gene, clone size, J gene, V gene, CDR3 DNA, CDR3 protein. The D gene is left open where the match is weak. The size of a clone is reported for some rows only, either as once, few or many, or as a class for expanded clones.

d_gene: NA; abundance: few; j_gene: TRBJ2-7; v_gene: TRBV6-6; CDR3nt: TGTGCCAGCAGTTACCCAGCAGGGGCCCCCTACGAGCAGTACTTC; CDR3aa: CASSYPAGAPYEQYF
d_gene: NA; abundance: NA; j_gene: TRBJ1-2; v_gene: TRBV4-2; CDR3nt: TGTGCCAGCAGCCAAGACGGCAGGGGCTATGGCTACACCTTC; CDR3aa: CASSQDGRGYGYTF
d_gene: TRBD2; abundance: once; j_gene: TRBJ2-7; v_gene: TRBV4-2; CDR3nt: TGTGCCAGCAGCCAGACGACTAGCGACAGCTCCTACGAGCAGTACTTC; CDR3aa: CASSQTTSDSSYEQYF
d_gene: NA; abundance: NA; j_gene: TRBJ2-5; v_gene: TRBV7-2; CDR3nt: TGTGCCAGCAGCTTTGGACAGTTAGAGACCCAGTACTTC; CDR3aa: CASSFGQLETQYF
d_gene: TRBD2; abundance: few; j_gene: TRBJ2-3; v_gene: TRBV5-4; CDR3nt: TGTGCCAGCAGCTATGATGGGGGGGGCACAGATACGCAGTATTTT; CDR3aa: CASSYDGGGTDTQYF
d_gene: NA; abundance: few; j_gene: TRBJ2-5; v_gene: TRBV7-2; CDR3nt: TGTGCCAGCAGCTTACCGGTCAATGAAGAGACCCAGTACTTC; CDR3aa: CASSLPVNEETQYF
d_gene: NA; abundance: few; j_gene: TRBJ2-5; v_gene: TRBV6-6; CDR3nt: TGTGCCAGCAGTTACTCCCAGGGGTTGGAGACCCAGTACTTC; CDR3aa: CASSYSQGLETQYF
d_gene: NA; abundance: NA; j_gene: TRBJ1-3; v_gene: TRBV4-3; CDR3nt: TGCGCCAGCAGCCAACTAAGGGGGGGAAACACCATATATTTT; CDR3aa: CASSQLRGGNTIYF
d_gene: NA; abundance: NA; j_gene: TRBJ1-1; v_gene: TRBV5-4; CDR3nt: TGTGCCAGCAGCTTACGCCCTCAGGGTTCACCTGAAGCTTTCTTT; CDR3aa: CASSLRPQGSPEAFF
d_gene: TRBD1; abundance: NA; j_gene: TRBJ1-5; v_gene: TRBV18; CDR3nt: TGTGCCAGCTCACCAAGGACAGGGTCAGATCAGCCCCAGCATTTT; CDR3aa: CASSPRTGSDQPQHF
d_gene: NA; abundance: NA; j_gene: TRBJ2-5; v_gene: TRBV6-6; CDR3nt: TGTGCCAGCAGTTACTCGACTTATGAGACCCAGTACTTC; CDR3aa: CASSYSTYETQYF
d_gene: TRBD2; abundance: few; j_gene: TRBJ2-7; v_gene: TRBV7-8; CDR3nt: TGTGCCAGCAGCCCCGGGGGGGCAGACGAGCAGTACTTC; CDR3aa: CASSPGGADEQYF
d_gene: NA; abundance: NA; j_gene: TRBJ1-1; v_gene: TRBV5-1; CDR3nt: TGCGCCAGCAGCTTCAGGCAGGGACTCACCACGGACACTGAAGCTTTCTTT; CDR3aa: CASSFRQGLTTDTEAFF
d_gene: TRBD2; abundance: NA; j_gene: TRBJ2-1; v_gene: TRBV9; CDR3nt: TGTGCCAGCAGCCCTACTAGCGGAACCTACAATGAGCAGTTCTTC; CDR3aa: CASSPTSGTYNEQFF
d_gene: NA; abundance: few; j_gene: TRBJ2-1; v_gene: TRBV4-2; CDR3nt: TGTGCCAGCAGCCAAGTGGGGGGAGGCACCTACAATGAGCAGTTCTTC; CDR3aa: CASSQVGGGTYNEQFF
d_gene: NA; abundance: NA; j_gene: TRBJ2-2; v_gene: TRBV5-4; CDR3nt: TGTGCCAGCACCTTCTCCGGGTCCGGGGAGCTGTTTTTT; CDR3aa: CASTFSGSGELFF
d_gene: NA; abundance: NA; j_gene: TRBJ2-6; v_gene: TRBV5-4; CDR3nt: TGTGCCAGCACCCCCATTGGGGCCAACGTCCTGACTTTC; CDR3aa: CASTPIGANVLTF
d_gene: NA; abundance: few; j_gene: TRBJ2-7; v_gene: TRBV4-3; CDR3nt: TGCGCCAGCAGCCAAGCCACAGGGGAGGCCTCCGAGCAGTACTTC; CDR3aa: CASSQATGEASEQYF
d_gene: NA; abundance: NA; j_gene: TRBJ2-5; v_gene: TRBV2; CDR3nt: TGTGCCAGCAATTCGGTGTTAAGAGAGACCCAGTACTTC; CDR3aa: CASNSVLRETQYF
d_gene: NA; abundance: few; j_gene: TRBJ2-3; v_gene: TRBV7-9; CDR3nt: TGTGCCAGCAGTCCGCGAGATACGCAGTATTTT; CDR3aa: CASSPRDTQYF
d_gene: TRBD1; abundance: few; j_gene: TRBJ2-5; v_gene: TRBV11-1; CDR3nt: TGTGCCAGCAGCGCACAGGGGCTTCGGGAGACCCAGTACTTC; CDR3aa: CASSAQGLRETQYF
d_gene: NA; abundance: NA; j_gene: TRBJ2-1; v_gene: TRBV12-5; CDR3nt: TGTGCTAGTGGTTTCTTACGTAGTGAGCAGTTCTTC; CDR3aa: CASGFLRSEQFF